This TCR beta chain was observed in a study of cytomegalovirus exposure and HLA in healthy donors. Between the trimmed V and J ends, which lost 1 base and 5 bases, there was a span of 12 bases. The CDR3 spans 14 residues. Germline V lookup: CDR1 SGDLS, CDR2 YYNGEE. Researchers ran the PCR with 60 Vbeta and 13 Jbeta primers. Some clones are missing from TCRdb's copy, which holds only in-frame ones; the method was immunoSEQ multiplex PCR. Among 100,000 to 150,000 clones listed, approximately 86% were seen once. The sequenced material came from PBMCs. The chain has TRBV9 and TRBJ2-5; D perhaps matches TRBD1 (5 bases). This TCR was sampled from a boy aged 5-17 years in good health and CMV-seronegative. The CDR3 DNA reads TGTGCCAGCAGCGTATGGCAGGGAAGCGAGACCCAGTACTTC. This gives the protein CASSVWQGSETQYF.